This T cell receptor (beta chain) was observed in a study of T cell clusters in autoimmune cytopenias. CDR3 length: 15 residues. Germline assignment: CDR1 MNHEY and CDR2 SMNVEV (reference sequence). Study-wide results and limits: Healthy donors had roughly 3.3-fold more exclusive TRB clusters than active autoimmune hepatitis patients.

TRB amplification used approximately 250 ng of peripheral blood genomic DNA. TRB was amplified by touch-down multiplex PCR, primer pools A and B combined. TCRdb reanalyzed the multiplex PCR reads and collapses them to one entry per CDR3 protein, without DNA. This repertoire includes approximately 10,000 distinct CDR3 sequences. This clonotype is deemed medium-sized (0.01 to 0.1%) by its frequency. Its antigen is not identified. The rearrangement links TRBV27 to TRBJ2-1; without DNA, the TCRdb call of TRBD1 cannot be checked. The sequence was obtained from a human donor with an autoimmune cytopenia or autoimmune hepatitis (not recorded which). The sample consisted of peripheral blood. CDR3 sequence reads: CASNLWGSSYNEQFF.